The rows below give T cell receptor beta chains drawn from one sample of a study of blood T cell repertoires in COVID-19. The repertoire was sequenced with immunoSEQ multiplex PCR; TCRdb's copy has only in-frame clones and lacks some. The data show about 300,000 clones, over 80% seen once. The sample taken for sequencing was peripheral blood. These TCRs come from a woman aged 40 to 50 who had recovered from COVID-19. Each CDR3 is given without its conserved first and last residue.

v_gene	j_gene	CDR3aa
TRBV6-4	TRBJ2-3	ASSDGGAVTDTQY
TRBV30	TRBJ1-6	AWSTTGTPLSPLH
TRBV5-6	TRBJ2-7	ASSFGTGQYEQY
TRBV3-1/TRBV3-2	TRBJ2-3	ASSRTEVTDTQY
TRBV6-6	TRBJ1-5	ASSYGPGQPQH
TRBV5-1	TRBJ1-4	ASSLAGGAQEKLF
TRBV2	TRBJ1-5	ASRPGGAWSQPQH
TRBV14	TRBJ1-2	ASSRGTGVRYGYT
TRBV2	TRBJ2-7	ASTRYRDTQQY
TRBV18	TRBJ1-6	ASSPPGTAGDNSPLH
TRBV19	TRBJ1-2	ASSVGGQQNYGYT
TRBV5-1	TRBJ2-7	ASRRQGALPYEQY
TRBV18	TRBJ2-5	ASSPPAGQGPPETQY
TRBV3-1/TRBV3-2	TRBJ2-3	ASSPSGGRGTDTQY
TRBV20-1	TRBJ2-3	SASLGSTDTQY
TRBV30	TRBJ2-5	AWSVGGQGGKTQY
TRBV7-9	TRBJ1-1	ASSLQGLEAF
TRBV6-6	TRBJ2-2	ASSSLGTANTGELF
TRBV18	TRBJ2-7	ASSGGIHEQY
TRBV9	TRBJ2-2	ASSPPASGGSGELF
TRBV10-1	TRBJ2-2	ATGGSLTGELF
TRBV4-1	TRBJ1-1	ASSQEQLNTEAF
TRBV7-9	TRBJ2-2	ASRSTGQELF
TRBV27	TRBJ2-2	ASSSDRDRGLYTGELF
TRBV27	TRBJ2-3	ASSLSIKTPTHTDTQY
TRBV30	TRBJ1-5	AWAGTVSNQPQH
TRBV7-8	TRBJ2-1	ASSLTGRSYNEQF
TRBV5-4	TRBJ1-6	ASSLGTDNSPLH
TRBV6-2/TRBV6-3	TRBJ2-3	ASSLAPSTDTQY